The entry that follows covers one T cell receptor beta chain sequence. The antigen remains unidentified. This record comes from a study of beta chain features in type 1 diabetes. The wider study: The samples had around 98 million sorted cells examined in all. Study-wide findings and caveats: Relative to healthy donors, patients appeared to have naive, central memory and Treg TCRB repertoires that were more similar. PCR might preferentially amplify shorter templates, equally in patients and controls. A moderate, significant TCRB CDR3 shortening appeared in type 1 diabetes across four CD4+ subsets.

Reverse transcription of all isolated RNA meant that expressed TCRB transcripts were sequenced. Data came from immunoSEQ multiplex PCR; TCRdb stores just in-frame clones and leaves some out. The sample records about 270,000 clones, over 11% being singletons. The TCR sequence derives from a man between 25 and 39 years old with type 1 diabetes. Sequenced sample: naive CD4+ T cells from blood.

Written as DNA, the CDR3 is TGTGCCAGCAGCTTAAACTACGGTAGTGAGCAGTTCTTC. It specifies CASSLNYGSEQFF. J is TRBJ2-1 and V is TRBV7-2; D call uncertain. Germline V gives CDR1 SGHTA, CDR2 FQGNSA. The CDR3 is made up of 13 amino acids. Deletions cut 2 bases from V and 9 bases from J, with 11 bases between.